The T cell receptor (beta chain) described here comes from a study of control samples from healthy donors and cancer patients. V lost 5 bases, J lost 4 bases, and 5 bases stayed unmatched. The CDR3 runs 16 residues. CDR1 LGHNT and CDR2 FRNRAP come from the germline V gene. TCRdb's copy holds only in-frame clones and misses some; the assay was immunoSEQ multiplex PCR. The repertoire holds fewer than 90,000 clones, with about 90% as singletons. The source material was blood. V is TRBV12-5 and J is TRBJ2-3; 14 bases fit TRBD2. The receptor comes from a man in his fifties or sixties in good health. The CDR3 sequence: CASGPGLAGEADTQYF. CDR3 sequence (DNA): TGTGCTAGTGGTCCGGGACTAGCGGGAGAGGCAGATACGCAGTATTTT.